These T cell receptor beta chains were read from a single sample in a study of identical twins. TCRdb re-analysed the 5' RACE reads in MiXCR, keeping a single row per CDR3 protein. The sample holds around 290,000 distinct CDR3 sequences; over 8.5% are singletons and the top ten take 7% to 8.5%. The sample also formed part of further work on yellow fever vaccine responses in identical twins.

Material: CD8+ T cells sorted from blood. The receptors come from a young woman in good health. Each CDR3 is given with its conserved first and last residue. D genes are given only for firm matches. The listing skips clone size in some rows; elsewhere it reads once, few, many or a size class.

TRBD1	TRBV4-3	many	TRBJ2-3	CASSQVWTGSTDTQYF	TGCGCCAGCAGCCAAGTCTGGACAGGAAGCACAGATACGCAGTATTTT
NA	TRBV7-9	few	TRBJ2-5	CASIPRGPEETQYF	TGTGCCAGCATCCCCCGAGGGCCGGAAGAGACCCAGTACTTC
TRBD1	TRBV4-2	few	TRBJ1-6	CASRQNRGVGPLHF	TGTGCCAGCAGACAAAACAGGGGAGTTGGTCCCCTCCACTTT
NA	TRBV15	many	TRBJ2-1	CATSRSTEGGTFSNEQFF	TGTGCCACCAGCAGGTCAACCGAAGGGGGTACTTTCAGCAATGAGCAGTTCTTC
TRBD1	TRBV12-3/TRBV12-4	many	TRBJ2-1	CASSPAGQGYNEQFF	TGTGCCAGCAGTCCCGCGGGACAGGGCTACAATGAGCAGTTCTTC
NA	TRBV4-3	few	TRBJ2-6	CASSQDRELLSGANVLTF	TGCGCCAGCAGCCAAGATCGGGAGCTGCTCTCTGGGGCCAACGTCCTGACTTTC
NA	TRBV29-1	few	TRBJ2-7	CSVETEPYEQYF	TGCAGCGTTGAGACAGAACCCTACGAGCAGTACTTC
NA	TRBV6-1	NA	TRBJ2-7	CASSPGGREIYEQYF	TGTGCCAGCAGTCCCGGGGGGCGGGAGATCTACGAGCAGTACTTC
TRBD1	TRBV15	NA	TRBJ2-2	CATSRLGTGRPSTGELFF	TGTGCCACCAGCAGACTTGGGACAGGGCGCCCAAGCACCGGGGAGCTGTTTTTT
NA	TRBV7-9	few	TRBJ2-1	CASSFLRGADNEQFF	TGTGCCAGCAGCTTCCTTCGTGGAGCGGACAATGAGCAGTTCTTC
NA	TRBV12-3/TRBV12-4	many	TRBJ2-1	CASGRGLLYNEQFF	TGTGCCAGCGGAAGGGGTCTGCTTTACAATGAGCAGTTCTTC
NA	TRBV7-3	many	TRBJ2-3	CASSPVGGSTDTQYF	TGTGCCAGCAGCCCAGTAGGGGGGAGCACAGATACGCAGTATTTT
TRBD2	TRBV5-6	NA	TRBJ2-1	CASSLGTMWQFF	TGTGCCAGCAGCTTAGGGACTATGTGGCAGTTCTTC
NA	TRBV11-1	NA	TRBJ2-3	CASSFPLITGLTDPDTQYF	TGTGCCAGCAGCTTTCCGCTTATAACGGGACTCACGGACCCAGATACGCAGTATTTT
TRBD2	TRBV7-3	NA	TRBJ2-1	CASNAGGTNNEQFF	TGTGCCAGCAACGCGGGGGGGACAAACAATGAGCAGTTCTTC
TRBD2	TRBV7-2	few	TRBJ2-3	CASSSGLAGAFPDTQYF	TGTGCCAGCAGCTCCGGACTAGCGGGGGCCTTCCCGGATACGCAGTATTTT
NA	TRBV19	NA	TRBJ2-7	CASSIELTRRDEQYF	TGTGCCAGTAGTATAGAGCTCACCCGGAGGGACGAGCAGTACTTC
NA	TRBV27	NA	TRBJ2-2	CASSLRVSNTGELFF	TGTGCCAGCAGTTTAAGGGTATCGAACACCGGGGAGCTGTTTTTT
TRBD2	TRBV11-3	many	TRBJ2-1	CASSSPYLGLAGDQGNEQFF	TGTGCCAGCAGCTCGCCATACCTTGGACTAGCGGGAGATCAGGGGAATGAGCAGTTCTTC
NA	TRBV15	NA	TRBJ2-2	CATSIGGVGVELFF	TGTGCCACCAGCATTGGTGGGGTGGGAGTGGAGCTGTTTTTT
TRBD2	TRBV4-3	many	TRBJ2-1	CASSQGLAEVYNEQFF	TGCGCCAGCAGCCAGGGACTAGCGGAGGTTTACAATGAGCAGTTCTTC
NA	TRBV5-1	few	TRBJ1-4	CASSEDRINEKLFF	TGCGCCAGCAGCGAGGACCGAATTAATGAAAAACTGTTTTTT
TRBD2	TRBV2	many	TRBJ2-3	CASSGGTRTDTQYF	TGTGCCAGTTCGGGGGGGACCCGCACAGATACGCAGTATTTT
NA	TRBV9	few	TRBJ2-1	CASSGRDVSNEQFF	TGTGCCAGCAGCGGTCGGGACGTTAGCAATGAGCAGTTCTTC
NA	TRBV6-2/TRBV6-3	few	TRBJ2-7	CASSHDGTLTYEQYF	TGTGCCAGCAGTCACGACGGGACGTTGACCTACGAGCAGTACTTC
TRBD1	TRBV6-5	many	TRBJ1-5	CASSSGQGSVNQPQHF	TGTGCCAGCAGTTCCGGACAGGGGTCCGTGAATCAGCCCCAGCATTTT
NA	TRBV7-9	NA	TRBJ2-6	CASSQQGSGANVLTF	TGTGCCAGCAGTCAACAGGGATCTGGGGCCAACGTCCTGACTTTC
TRBD2	TRBV12-3/TRBV12-4	NA	TRBJ2-2	CASSGLAGRKNTGELFF	TGTGCCAGCAGTGGACTAGCGGGGAGAAAAAACACCGGGGAGCTGTTTTTT